Following are 24 T cell receptor beta chains from one sample sequenced in a study of blood T cell repertoires in COVID-19. The repertoire was sequenced with immunoSEQ multiplex PCR; TCRdb's copy has only in-frame clones and lacks some. The repertoire holds 220,000 or so clones, roughly 85% seen once, with around 3% in the top ten. Sequenced: peripheral blood. These receptors were taken from a man in his forties or fifties who had recovered from COVID-19.

The rearrangement links TRBV18 to TRBJ1-2, with 8 bases aligning to TRBD1. After removal of 3 bases from V and 3 bases from J, the junction contained 6 bases not matched to a gene. The germline V gene has CDR1 KGHSH and CDR2 LQKENI. The CDR3 extends over 15 amino acids. The DNA of the CDR3 is TGTGCCAGCTCACCCCTGGACAGGGTCGACTATGGCTACACCTTC. Its protein is CASSPLDRVDYGYTF. Based on the CDR3 plus reference TRBV18 and TRBJ1-2, the full variable domain is NAGVMQNPRHLVRRRGQEARLRCSPMKGHSHVYWYRQLPEEGLKFMVYLQKENIIDESGMPKERFSAEFPKEGPSILRIQQVVRGDSAAYFCASSPLDRVDYGYTFGSGTRLTVV.

This sequence joins TRBV5-8 and TRBJ1-5; D is ambiguous. CDR3 length: 13 residues. CDR1 and CDR2 (germline): SGHTS, YDEGEE. V dropped 7 bases and J dropped 4 bases, with 12 bases sitting between them. The CDR3 nucleotides read TGTGCCAGCGAGGTTCAAGGTAATCAGCCCCAGCATTTT. Translation: CASEVQGNQPQHF.

The chain employs TRBV4-1 and TRBJ2-1; a weak D match, TRBD2 (6 bases). Germline CDR1 is MGHRA and CDR2 is YSYEKL. The CDR3 extends over 17 amino acids. V shed 2 bases and J shed 3 bases, with 17 bases lying between them. CDR3 DNA: TGCGCCAGCAGCCAACTGTTCCCGGGTAGCGGCTACAATGAGCAGTTCTTC. It codes for CASSQLFPGSGYNEQFF.

This clone was seen once. The CDR3 reads CSVILGSAFREQFF. As DNA, the CDR3 is TGCAGCGTTATCCTGGGGAGTGCGTTCCGAGAGCAGTTCTTC. V and J are TRBV29-1 and TRBJ2-1, with D possibly being TRBD2 (5 bases). From germline, CDR1 is SQVTM and CDR2 ANQGSEA. The ends were cut back, 5 bases at V and 10 bases at J, with 21 bases in the middle. The CDR3 runs 14 residues.

The CDR3 protein is CASSSLGTGVHGYTF. CDR3 DNA sequence: TGTGCCAGCAGCTCGCTGGGGACAGGGGTCCATGGCTACACCTTC. The chain links TRBV11-2 to TRBJ1-2; 10 nucleotides agree with TRBD1. In germline, CDR1 is SGHAT, CDR2 FQNNGV. CDR3 length: 15 residues. J lost 6 bases, V lost 4 bases, and 8 bases had no gene match.

The genes are TRBV7-9 and TRBJ2-3, with D perhaps TRBD1 (5 bases). The length of the CDR3 is 15 residues. Between the trimmed V and J ends, which lost 1 base and 0 bases, there was a span of 8 bases. Germline V lookup: CDR1 SEHNR, CDR2 FQNEAQ (reference sequence). CDR3 DNA: TGTGCCAGCAGCTTAGAACAGGTTAGCACAGATACGCAGTATTTT. Encoded protein: CASSLEQVSTDTQYF.

The chain combines TRBV9 with TRBJ1-1, with D possibly matching TRBD1 (6 bases). Trimming removed 4 bases from V and 0 bases from J, with 16 bases in between. This CDR3 has 16 amino acids. CDR1 and CDR2 from the germline V gene are SGDLS and YYNGEE. CDR3 amino acids: CASSPYLQGLNTEAFF. CDR3 coding DNA: TGTGCCAGCAGCCCATATTTACAGGGTTTGAACACTGAAGCTTTCTTT.

This clone was picked up one time. The J gene is TRBJ2-1, the V gene TRBV30; 7 bases align to TRBD2. The V and J ends lost 0 bases and 6 bases, in that order; junction bases with no gene match: 8. CDR1 and CDR2 (germline): GTSNPN, SVGIG (reference sequence). The CDR3 runs 15 residues. CDR3 sequence reads: CAWSVRLAAPNEQFF. The CDR3 bases are TGTGCCTGGAGTGTAAGGCTAGCGGCCCCCAATGAGCAGTTCTTC.

J is TRBJ2-1 and V is TRBV24-1, with 11 bases aligning to TRBD2. Per the germline V gene, CDR1 is KGHDR and CDR2 is SFDVKD. V was pared by 7 bases and J by 5 bases, with 9 bases of the junction left unmatched. There are 16 residues in the CDR3. CDR3 nucleotides: TGTGCCACCAGCGCCCCTCTAGCGGGAGGTAACAATGAGCAGTTCTTC. This codes for CATSAPLAGGNNEQFF.

Only one count was recorded for this clone. The chain links TRBV27 to TRBJ2-3, with a weak D call TRBD2 (6 bases). There are 14 residues in the CDR3. Germline V gene lookup returns CDR1 MNHEY and CDR2 SMNVEV (reference sequence). Trimming left V 6 bases short and J 0 bases short, with 10 bases between. The CDR3 sequence is CASSSGTSTDTQYF. The DNA of the CDR3 is TGTGCCAGCAGCTCCGGGACTAGCACAGATACGCAGTATTTT.

This clone was picked up one time. The gene calls are TRBV2 and TRBJ1-5; TRBD1 aligns across 7 bases. V dropped 6 bases and J dropped 8; count of bases not matched to a gene: 7. The germline V gene has CDR1 SNHLY and CDR2 FYNNEI. This CDR3 region has 13 residues. CDR3 region: CASSGQEVKPQHF. The CDR3 DNA sequence: TGTGCCAGCAGCGGACAGGAGGTGAAGCCCCAGCATTTT.

This chain connects TRBV28 to TRBJ1-2, with D unclear. Germline V lookup: CDR1 MDHEN, CDR2 SYDVKM. The CDR3 consists of 15 residues. The V gene lost 1 base and the J gene lost 4 bases, with 13 bases spanning the gap. CDR3 loop: CASSLFRASIYGYTF. In DNA, the CDR3 is TGTGCCAGCAGTTTATTCCGCGCTTCAATCTATGGCTACACCTTC.

V gene TRBV5-1 combines with J gene TRBJ2-7; D is possibly TRBD2 (6 bases). V was trimmed by 4 bases and J by 5 bases, leaving 16 bases between them. CDR3 size: 14 residues. The germline V gene encodes CDR1 SGHRS and CDR2 YFSETQ. In DNA, the CDR3 is TGCGCCAGCAGCCTCCCGACTAGTGCTCACGAGCAGTACTTC. Its protein product is CASSLPTSAHEQYF.

The J gene is TRBJ2-1, the V gene TRBV5-8, with TRBD2 matching over 9 bases. CDR3 length: 15 amino acids. The V gene's germline CDR1 is SGHTS and CDR2 YDEGEE. The ends lost 4 bases at V and 3 bases at J; junction bases unmatched: 5. The CDR3 protein is CASSRGLAVYNEQFF. CDR3 bases: TGTGCCAGCAGCCGGGGACTAGCAGTCTACAATGAGCAGTTCTTC.

This clone came up once. The chain is built from TRBV5-5 and TRBJ2-2, with 7 bases fitting TRBD1. The CDR3 has 17 amino acids. Germline CDR1 SGHKS, CDR2 YYEKEE (reference sequence). V trimming: 2 bases; J trimming: 1 base; junction bases outside the gene matches: 8. The CDR3 DNA follows: TGTGCCAGCAGCTTTTTGGGCGCAGGGGGGAACACCGGGGAGCTGTTTTTT. Its protein is CASSFLGAGGNTGELFF.

The V gene is TRBV21-1, the J gene TRBJ1-5. TRBV21-1 is an annotated pseudogene. The CDR3 is 16 residues long. The CDR3 region has the DNA TGTGCCAGCAGCTCCGTCCAGGCAGACTACTATCAGCCCCAGCATTTT. Amino acids: CASSSVQADYYQPQHF.

The genes are TRBV6-5 and TRBJ1-1; D unresolved. Per the germline V gene, CDR1 is MNHEY and CDR2 is SVGAGI. The CDR3 is 14 residues long. V shed 2 bases and J shed 1 base, with 8 bases lying between them. The CDR3 spells CASSYGQKNTEAFF. The CDR3 coding sequence is TGTGCCAGCAGTTACGGCCAGAAGAACACTGAAGCTTTCTTT.

This chain links TRBV28 with TRBJ2-6; unclear D gene. V lost 7 bases to trimming and J lost 4 bases, with 8 bases between them. Germline V CDR1 and CDR2: MDHEN, SYDVKM. This CDR3 is built from 13 residues. The chain's CDR3 is CASIKPGANVLTF. In DNA form, the CDR3 reads TGTGCCAGCATTAAGCCCGGGGCCAACGTCCTGACTTTC.

The J gene is TRBJ2-2, the V gene TRBV7-2; 9 bases map to TRBD1. Trimming removed 11 bases from V and 1 base from J; junction bases left unmatched: 8. CDR1 SGHTA and CDR2 FQGNSA come from the germline V gene. CDR3 length equals 15 residues. As DNA, the CDR3 is TGTGCCGAGGGACGGGACAGGGTGAACACCGGGGAGCTGTTTTTT. Amino acids: CAEGRDRVNTGELFF.

The chain links TRBV30 to TRBJ1-1; D call uncertain. The V and J ends lost 4 bases and 11 bases respectively, with 14 bases between them. Germline V gene lookup returns CDR1 GTSNPN and CDR2 SVGIG (reference sequence). CDR3 size: 11 residues. The DNA for the CDR3 is TGTGCCTGGATTGACTCAAACACTGCTTTCTTT. As protein: CAWIDSNTAFF.

The genes are TRBV28 and TRBJ2-7; D is perhaps TRBD1 (6 bases). V was clipped by 3 bases and J by 2 bases, with 11 bases between them. The germline gives CDR1 MDHEN, CDR2 SYDVKM. CDR3 length: 14 residues. CDR3: CASSFGQPAYEQYF. CDR3 sequence (DNA): TGTGCCAGCAGTTTCGGACAGCCTGCCTACGAGCAGTACTTC.

CDR3 loop: CASSAPSTGEMYNEQFF. The DNA for the CDR3 is TGTGCCAGCAGCGCCCCCAGTACAGGGGAGATGTACAATGAGCAGTTCTTC. V and J are TRBV7-9 and TRBJ2-1, with TRBD1 matching over 7 bases. The CDR3 has 17 residues. Germline CDR1 is SEHNR and CDR2 is FQNEAQ (reference sequence). V dropped 5 bases and J dropped 4; count of bases not matched to a gene: 14.

V usage is TRBV6-4 and J usage is TRBJ2-3; D remains ambiguous. Germline values: CDR1 MRHNA, CDR2 SNTAGT. With 3 bases removed from V and 2 bases from J, the gap between germline ends came to 6 bases. The CDR3 length is 13 residues. The CDR3 protein is CASSDEFTDTQYF. CDR3 DNA: TGTGCCAGCAGTGATGAGTTCACAGATACGCAGTATTTT.

This clone was counted only a few times. The chain joins TRBV11-2 to TRBJ1-2; 9 bases match TRBD1. The junction had 12 bases not matched to a gene; V was cut back by 5 bases and J by 8 bases. The CDR3 contains 15 residues. The germline gives CDR1 SGHAT, CDR2 FQNNGV. DNA of the CDR3: TGTGCCAGCAGCCTGGACAGGGGACGCACGTCGGGCTACACCTTC. The encoded protein is CASSLDRGRTSGYTF.